This TCR beta chain is from a study of blood T cell repertoires in COVID-19. Study-level background: PBMCs, B-cell-depleted T cells, or T cells provided the cDNA or gDNA that made up the material.

In the authors' workflow: Reference gene primer amplification yielded estimated nucleated cell counts. Profiled with immunoSEQ multiplex PCR; TCRdb holds only in-frame clones, not every one. D and trimming were read from the DNA, whereas the V and J calls and clone size are those reported in that table. The sample lists about 270,000 clones; 91% were seen once. Germline V gene lookup returns CDR1 SGHRS and CDR2 YFSETQ. J lost 2 bases, V lost 0 bases, and 3 bases had no gene match. The CDR3 length is 15 residues. The chain has TRBV5-1 and TRBJ2-7, with 9 bases aligning to TRBD1. The TCR originated in a man between 40 and 49 years old who had been exposed to COVID-19. Sequencing was done on a sample of PBMCs or T cells enriched from blood (not recorded which). The CDR3 region has the DNA TGCGCCAGCAGCTTGGACAGGGGGCCCCCCTACGAGCAGTACTTC. Translating gives CASSLDRGPPYEQYF.